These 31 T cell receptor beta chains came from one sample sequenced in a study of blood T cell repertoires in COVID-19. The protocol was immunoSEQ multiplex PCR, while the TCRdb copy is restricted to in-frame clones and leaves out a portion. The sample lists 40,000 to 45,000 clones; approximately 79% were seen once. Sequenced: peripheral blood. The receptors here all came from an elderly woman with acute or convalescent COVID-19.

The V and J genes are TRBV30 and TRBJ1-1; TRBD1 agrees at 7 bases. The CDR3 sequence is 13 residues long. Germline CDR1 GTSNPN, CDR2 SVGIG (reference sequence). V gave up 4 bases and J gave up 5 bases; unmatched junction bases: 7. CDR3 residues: CAWIRGLGTEAFF. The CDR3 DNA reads TGTGCCTGGATAAGGGGGCTGGGTACTGAAGCTTTCTTT. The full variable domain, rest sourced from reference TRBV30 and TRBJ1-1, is SQTIHQWPATLVQPVGSPLSLECTVEGTSNPNLYWYRQAAGRGLQLLFYSVGIGQISSEVPQNLSASRPQDRQFILSSKKLLLSDSGFYLCAWIRGLGTEAFFGQGTRLTVV.

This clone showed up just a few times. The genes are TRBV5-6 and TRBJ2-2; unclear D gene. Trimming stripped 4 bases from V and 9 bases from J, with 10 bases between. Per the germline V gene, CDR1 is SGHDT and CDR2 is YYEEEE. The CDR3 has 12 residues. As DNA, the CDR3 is TGTGCCAGCAGCGTTAGTGTTCGGGAGCTGTTTTTT. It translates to CASSVSVRELFF.

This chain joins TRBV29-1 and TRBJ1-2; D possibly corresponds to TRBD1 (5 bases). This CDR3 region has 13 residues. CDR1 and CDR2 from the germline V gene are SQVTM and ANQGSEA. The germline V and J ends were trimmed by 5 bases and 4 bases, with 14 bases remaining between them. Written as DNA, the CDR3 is TGCAGCGTTCTAATAAGGGGACTCTATGGCTACACCTTC. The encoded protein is CSVLIRGLYGYTF.

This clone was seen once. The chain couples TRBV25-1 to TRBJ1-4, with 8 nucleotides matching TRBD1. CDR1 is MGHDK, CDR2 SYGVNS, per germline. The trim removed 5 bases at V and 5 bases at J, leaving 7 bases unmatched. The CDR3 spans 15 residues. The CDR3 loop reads CASSIRGTGNEKLFF. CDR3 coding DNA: TGTGCCAGCAGTATTCGAGGGACAGGAAATGAAAAACTGTTTTTT.

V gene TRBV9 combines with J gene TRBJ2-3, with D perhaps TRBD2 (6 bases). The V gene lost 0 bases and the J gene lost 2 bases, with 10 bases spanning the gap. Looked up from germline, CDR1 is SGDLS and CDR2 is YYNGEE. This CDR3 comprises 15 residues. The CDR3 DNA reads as TGTGCCAGCAGCGTAGCGGAGGGCAACACAGATACGCAGTATTTT. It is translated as CASSVAEGNTDTQYF.

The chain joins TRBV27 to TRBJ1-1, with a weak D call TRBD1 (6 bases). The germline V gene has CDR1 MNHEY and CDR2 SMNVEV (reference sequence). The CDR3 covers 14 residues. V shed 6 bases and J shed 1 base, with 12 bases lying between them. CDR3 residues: CASRRQTGNTEAFF. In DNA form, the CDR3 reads TGTGCCAGCAGGAGACAGACAGGGAACACTGAAGCTTTCTTT.

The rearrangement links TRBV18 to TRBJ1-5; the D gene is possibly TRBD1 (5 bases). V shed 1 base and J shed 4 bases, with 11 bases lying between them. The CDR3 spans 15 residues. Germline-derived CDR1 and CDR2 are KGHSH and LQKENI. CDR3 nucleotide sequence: TGTGCCAGCTCACCACGGGGGGAAGGGAATCAGCCCCAGCATTTT. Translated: CASSPRGEGNQPQHF.

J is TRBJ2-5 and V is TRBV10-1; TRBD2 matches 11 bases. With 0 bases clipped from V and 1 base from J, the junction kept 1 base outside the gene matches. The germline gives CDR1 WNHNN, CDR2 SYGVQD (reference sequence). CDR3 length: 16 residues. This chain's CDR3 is CASSESGLAVQETQYF. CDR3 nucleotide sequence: TGCGCCAGCAGTGAGTCGGGACTAGCGGTCCAAGAGACCCAGTACTTC.

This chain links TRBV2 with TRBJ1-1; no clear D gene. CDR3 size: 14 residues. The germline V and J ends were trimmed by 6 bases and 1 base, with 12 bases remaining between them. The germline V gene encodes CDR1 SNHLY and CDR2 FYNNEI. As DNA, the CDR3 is TGTGCCAGCAGCCAAATCCGACAGAACACTGAAGCTTTCTTT. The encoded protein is CASSQIRQNTEAFF.

The CDR3 sequence is CATSSTGGARGAFF. Here the CDR3 DNA reads TGTGCCACCAGCAGCACAGGGGGCGCCAGGGGAGCTTTCTTT. This rearrangement joins TRBV15 to TRBJ1-1; 9 nucleotides agree with TRBD1. Germline CDR1 reads LNHNV; CDR2 reads YYDKDF (reference sequence). J lost 10 bases, V lost 3 bases, and 9 bases had no gene match. The CDR3 runs 14 residues.

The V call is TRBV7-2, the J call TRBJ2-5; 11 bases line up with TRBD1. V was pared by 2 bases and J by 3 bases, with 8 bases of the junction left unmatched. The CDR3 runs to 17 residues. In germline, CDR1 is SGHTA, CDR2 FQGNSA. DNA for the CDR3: TGTGCCAGCAGCTTACTCCCGCCGGGACAGGGGGAAGAGACCCAGTACTTC. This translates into CASSLLPPGQGEETQYF.

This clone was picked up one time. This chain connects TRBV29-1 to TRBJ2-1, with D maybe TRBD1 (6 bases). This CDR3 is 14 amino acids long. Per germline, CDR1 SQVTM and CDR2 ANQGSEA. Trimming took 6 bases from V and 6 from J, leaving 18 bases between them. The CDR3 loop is CSVATRGESNEQFF. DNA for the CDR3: TGCAGCGTCGCGACCAGGGGAGAGAGCAATGAGCAGTTCTTC.

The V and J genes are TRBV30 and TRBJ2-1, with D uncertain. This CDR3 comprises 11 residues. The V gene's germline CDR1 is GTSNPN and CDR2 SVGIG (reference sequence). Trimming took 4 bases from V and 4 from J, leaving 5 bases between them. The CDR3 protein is CAWIRYNEQFF. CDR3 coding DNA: TGTGCCTGGATCCGGTACAATGAGCAGTTCTTC.

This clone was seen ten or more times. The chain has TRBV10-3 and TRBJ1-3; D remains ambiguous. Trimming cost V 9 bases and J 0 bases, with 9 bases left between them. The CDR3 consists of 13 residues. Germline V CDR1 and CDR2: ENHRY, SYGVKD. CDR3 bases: TGTGCCATTCGGGAGAGCTCTGGAAACACCATATATTTT. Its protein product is CAIRESSGNTIYF.

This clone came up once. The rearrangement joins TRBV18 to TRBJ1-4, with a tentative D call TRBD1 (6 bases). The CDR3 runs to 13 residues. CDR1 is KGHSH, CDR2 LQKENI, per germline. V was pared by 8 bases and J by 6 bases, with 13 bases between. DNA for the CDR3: TGTGCCAGCCACAGGGCGGTGGATGAAAAACTGTTTTTT. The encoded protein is CASHRAVDEKLFF.

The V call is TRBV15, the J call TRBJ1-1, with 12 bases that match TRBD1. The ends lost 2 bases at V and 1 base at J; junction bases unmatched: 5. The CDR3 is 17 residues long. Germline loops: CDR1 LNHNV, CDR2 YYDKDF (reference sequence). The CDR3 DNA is TGTGCCACCAGCAGAACAGGGACAGGGGGCCCGAACACTGAAGCTTTCTTT. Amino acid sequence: CATSRTGTGGPNTEAFF.

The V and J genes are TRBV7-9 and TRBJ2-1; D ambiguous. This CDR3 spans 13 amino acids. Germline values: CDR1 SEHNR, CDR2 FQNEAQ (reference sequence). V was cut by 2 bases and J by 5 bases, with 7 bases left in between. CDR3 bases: TGTGCCAGCAGCTTATTGGCCGACAATGAGCAGTTCTTC. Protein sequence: CASSLLADNEQFF.

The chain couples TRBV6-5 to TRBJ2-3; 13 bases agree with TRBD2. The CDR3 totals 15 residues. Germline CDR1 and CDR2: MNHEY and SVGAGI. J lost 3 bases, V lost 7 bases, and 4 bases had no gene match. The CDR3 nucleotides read TGTGCCAGCACCGGGACTAGCGGGATAACAGATACGCAGTATTTT. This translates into CASTGTSGITDTQYF.

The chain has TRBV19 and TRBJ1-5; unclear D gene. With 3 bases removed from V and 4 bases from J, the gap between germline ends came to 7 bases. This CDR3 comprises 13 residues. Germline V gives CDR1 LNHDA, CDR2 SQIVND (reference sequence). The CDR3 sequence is CASSIGGNQPQHF. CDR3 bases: TGTGCCAGTAGTATCGGCGGAAATCAGCCCCAGCATTTT. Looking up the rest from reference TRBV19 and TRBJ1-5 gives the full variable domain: DGGITQSPKYLFRKEGQNVTLSCEQNLNHDAMYWYRQDPGQGLRLIYYSQIVNDFQKGDIAEGYSVSREKKESFPLTVTSAQKNPTAFYLCASSIGGNQPQHFGDGTRLSIL.

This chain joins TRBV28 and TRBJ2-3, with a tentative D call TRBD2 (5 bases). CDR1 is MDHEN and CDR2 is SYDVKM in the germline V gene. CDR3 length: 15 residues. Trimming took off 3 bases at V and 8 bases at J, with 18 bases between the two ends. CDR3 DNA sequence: TGTGCCAGCAGTTTCGGGCTAGCTGCGAGGGCTACGCAGTATTTT. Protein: CASSFGLAARATQYF.

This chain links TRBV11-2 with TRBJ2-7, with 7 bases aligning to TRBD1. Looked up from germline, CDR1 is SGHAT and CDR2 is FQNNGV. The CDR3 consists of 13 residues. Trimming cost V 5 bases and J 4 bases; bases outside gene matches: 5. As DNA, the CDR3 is TGTGCCAGCAGCCCCTACAGGGGATACGAGCAGTACTTC. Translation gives CASSPYRGYEQYF.

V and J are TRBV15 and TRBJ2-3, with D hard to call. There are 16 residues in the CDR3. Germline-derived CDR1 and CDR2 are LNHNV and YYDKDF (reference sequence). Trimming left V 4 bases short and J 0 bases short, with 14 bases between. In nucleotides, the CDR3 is TGTGCCACCAGCACCACTCGACTGTCTAGCACAGATACGCAGTATTTT. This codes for CATSTTRLSSTDTQYF.

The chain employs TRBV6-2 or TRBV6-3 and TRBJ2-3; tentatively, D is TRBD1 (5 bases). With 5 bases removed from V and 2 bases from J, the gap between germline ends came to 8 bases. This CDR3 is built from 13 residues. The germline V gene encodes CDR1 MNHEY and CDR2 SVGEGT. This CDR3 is CASSQGLTDTQYF. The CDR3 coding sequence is TGTGCCAGCAGTCAGGGCCTCACAGATACGCAGTATTTT.

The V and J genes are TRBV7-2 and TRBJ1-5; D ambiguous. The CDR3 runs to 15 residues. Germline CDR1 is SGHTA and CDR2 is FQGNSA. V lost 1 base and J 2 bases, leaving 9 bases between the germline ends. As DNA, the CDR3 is TGTGCCAGCAGCTTAGGGGAGGCACGCAATCAGCCCCAGCATTTT. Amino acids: CASSLGEARNQPQHF.

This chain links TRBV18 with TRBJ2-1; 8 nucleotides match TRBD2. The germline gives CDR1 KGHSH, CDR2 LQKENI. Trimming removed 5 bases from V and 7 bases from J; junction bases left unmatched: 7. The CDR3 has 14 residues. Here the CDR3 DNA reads TGTGCCAGCTCAGGCACTAGCGGCAATAATGAGCAGTTCTTC. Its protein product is CASSGTSGNNEQFF.

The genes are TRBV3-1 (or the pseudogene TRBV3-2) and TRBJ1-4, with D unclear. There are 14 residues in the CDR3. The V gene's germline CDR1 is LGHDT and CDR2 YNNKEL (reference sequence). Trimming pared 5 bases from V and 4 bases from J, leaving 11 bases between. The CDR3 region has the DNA TGTGCCAGCAGCTGTCCGGACTATAATGAAAAACTGTTTTTT. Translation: CASSCPDYNEKLFF.

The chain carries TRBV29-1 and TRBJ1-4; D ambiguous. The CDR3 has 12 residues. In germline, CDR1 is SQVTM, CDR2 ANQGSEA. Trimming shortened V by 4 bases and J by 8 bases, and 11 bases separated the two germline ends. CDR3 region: CSVGTVGEKLFF. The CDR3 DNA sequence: TGCAGCGTTGGGACTGTGGGGGAAAAACTGTTTTTT.

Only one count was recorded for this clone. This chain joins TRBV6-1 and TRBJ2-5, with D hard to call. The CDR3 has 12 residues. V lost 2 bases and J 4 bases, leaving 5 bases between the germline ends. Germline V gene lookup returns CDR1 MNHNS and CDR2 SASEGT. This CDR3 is CASSERRETQYF. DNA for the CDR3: TGTGCCAGCAGTGAACGGAGAGAGACCCAGTACTTC.

The CDR3 loop is CASMREGNTGELFF. The CDR3 DNA sequence: TGTGCCAGCATGCGGGAGGGGAACACCGGGGAGCTGTTTTTT. The rearrangement joins TRBV25-1 to TRBJ2-2, with 9 bases aligning to TRBD2. Trimming took 7 bases from V and 1 from J; bases not matched to a gene: 1. Germline CDR1 reads MGHDK; CDR2 reads SYGVNS. The CDR3 spans 14 residues.

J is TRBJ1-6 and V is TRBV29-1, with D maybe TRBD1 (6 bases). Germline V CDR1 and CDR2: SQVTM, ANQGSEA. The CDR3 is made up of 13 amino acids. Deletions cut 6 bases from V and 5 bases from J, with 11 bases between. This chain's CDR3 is CSVRTANNSPLHF. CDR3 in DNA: TGCAGCGTCAGGACAGCTAATAATTCACCCCTCCACTTT.

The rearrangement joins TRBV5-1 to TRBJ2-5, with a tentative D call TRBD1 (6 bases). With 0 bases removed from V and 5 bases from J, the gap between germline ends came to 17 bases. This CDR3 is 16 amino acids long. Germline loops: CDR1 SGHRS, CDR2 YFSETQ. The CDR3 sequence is CASSLGLTGLYETQYF. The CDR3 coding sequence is TGCGCCAGCAGCTTGGGGCTGACAGGCCTATATGAGACCCAGTACTTC.